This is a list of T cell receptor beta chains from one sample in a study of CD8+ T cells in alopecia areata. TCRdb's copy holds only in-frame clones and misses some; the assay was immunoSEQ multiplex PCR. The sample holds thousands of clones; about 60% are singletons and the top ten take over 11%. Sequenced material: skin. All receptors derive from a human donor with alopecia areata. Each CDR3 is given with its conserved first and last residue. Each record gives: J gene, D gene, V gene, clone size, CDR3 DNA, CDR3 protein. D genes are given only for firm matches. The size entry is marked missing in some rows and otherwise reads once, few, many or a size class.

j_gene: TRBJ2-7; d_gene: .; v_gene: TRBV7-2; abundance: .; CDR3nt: TGTGCCAGCATCCTGGGGGGCGAGCAGTACTTC; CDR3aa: CASILGGEQYF
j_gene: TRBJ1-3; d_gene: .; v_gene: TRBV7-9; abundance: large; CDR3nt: TGTGCCAGCACCCGGGGCGACACCATATATTTT; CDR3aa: CASTRGDTIYF
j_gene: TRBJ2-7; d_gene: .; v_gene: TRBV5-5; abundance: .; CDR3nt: TGTGCCAGCAGCGGATGGTCGGATACCACCTCCTACGAGCAGTACTTC; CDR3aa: CASSGWSDTTSYEQYF
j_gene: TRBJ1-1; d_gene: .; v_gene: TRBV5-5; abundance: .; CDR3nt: TGTGCCAGCAGCCCAAAACCGGGACCTAACACTGAAGCTTTCTTT; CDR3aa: CASSPKPGPNTEAFF
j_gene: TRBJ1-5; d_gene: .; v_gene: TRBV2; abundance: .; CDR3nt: TGTGCCAGCAGTGACAGGCTGGGACAGCCCCAGCATTTT; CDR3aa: CASSDRLGQPQHF
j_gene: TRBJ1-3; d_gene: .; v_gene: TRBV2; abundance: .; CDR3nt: TGTGCCAGCAGTAAAACTGGGCTGGGAAACACCATATATTTT; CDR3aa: CASSKTGLGNTIYF
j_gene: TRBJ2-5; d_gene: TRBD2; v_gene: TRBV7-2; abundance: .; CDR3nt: TGTGCCAGCAGCTTAGGACTAGCGGGATCAGAGACCCAGTACTTC; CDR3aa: CASSLGLAGSETQYF
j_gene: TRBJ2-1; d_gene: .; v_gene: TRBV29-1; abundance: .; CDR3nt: TGCAGCGCCGTCGAAACCAGCTCCTACAATGAGCAGTTCTTC; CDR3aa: CSAVETSSYNEQFF
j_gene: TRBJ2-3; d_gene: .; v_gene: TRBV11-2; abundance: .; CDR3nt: TGTGCCAGCTCCAGGGGCGGGGTGGGTGATACGCAGTATTTT; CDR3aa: CASSRGGVGDTQYF
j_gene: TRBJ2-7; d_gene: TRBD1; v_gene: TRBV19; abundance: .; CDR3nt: TGTGCCAGTAGTACTATCGAGAGGGACAGTGGCGAGCAGTACTTC; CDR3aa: CASSTIERDSGEQYF
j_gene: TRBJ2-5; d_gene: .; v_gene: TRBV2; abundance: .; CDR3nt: TGTGCCACCCATGTGGGACTGCTCGGTGGAGAGACCCAGTACTTC; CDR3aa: CATHVGLLGGETQYF
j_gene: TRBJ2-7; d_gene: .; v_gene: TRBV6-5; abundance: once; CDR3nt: TGTGCCAGCAGAGAACCCGGGAACTCCTACGAGCAGTACTTC; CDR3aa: CASREPGNSYEQYF
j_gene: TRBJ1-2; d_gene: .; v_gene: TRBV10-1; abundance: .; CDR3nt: TGCGCCAGCAGTTTCACCGAAAACTATGGCTACACCTTC; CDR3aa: CASSFTENYGYTF
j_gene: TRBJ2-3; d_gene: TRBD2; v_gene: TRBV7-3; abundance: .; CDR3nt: TGTGCCAGCAGCTCCCGACTAGCGGGGGATCGCACAGATACGCAGTATTTT; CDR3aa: CASSSRLAGDRTDTQYF
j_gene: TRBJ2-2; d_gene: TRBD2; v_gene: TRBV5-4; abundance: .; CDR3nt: TGTGCCAGCAGCCAGGATGGAAGCGGGAGCGGGGAGCTGTTTTTT; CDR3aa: CASSQDGSGSGELFF
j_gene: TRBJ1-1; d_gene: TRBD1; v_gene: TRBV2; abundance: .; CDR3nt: TGTGCCAGCAGTGGATACCAGGGGGTCACTGAAGCTTTCTTT; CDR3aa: CASSGYQGVTEAFF
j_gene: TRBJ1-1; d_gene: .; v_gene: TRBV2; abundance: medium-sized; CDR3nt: TGTGCCAGCAGTGAAGCTGTCCTGGCAGGGCTGAACACTGAAGCTTTCTTT; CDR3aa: CASSEAVLAGLNTEAFF
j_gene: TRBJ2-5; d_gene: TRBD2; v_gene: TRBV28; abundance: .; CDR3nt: TGTGCCAGCAGCGCGAGCGGGGGCGACTACCAAGAGACCCAGTACTTC; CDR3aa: CASSASGGDYQETQYF
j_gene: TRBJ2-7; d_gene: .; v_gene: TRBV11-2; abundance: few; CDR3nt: TGTGCCAGCAGCTTGGGCCCAGGGAGCTCCTACGAGCAGTACTTC; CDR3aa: CASSLGPGSSYEQYF
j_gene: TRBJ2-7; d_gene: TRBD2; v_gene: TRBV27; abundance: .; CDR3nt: TGTGCCAGCAGTTTGAGCCAGGGAGGGTACGAGCAGTACTTC; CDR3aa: CASSLSQGGYEQYF
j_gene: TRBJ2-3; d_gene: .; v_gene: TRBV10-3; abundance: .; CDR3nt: TGTGCCATCAGTGAGGGCAGGGAATCACCGCCCACAGATACGCAGTATTTT; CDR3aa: CAISEGRESPPTDTQYF
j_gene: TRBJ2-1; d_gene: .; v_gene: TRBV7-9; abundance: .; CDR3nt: TGTGCCAGCAGCTTAGGAGTGGGAGGAGATGAGCAGTTCTTC; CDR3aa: CASSLGVGGDEQFF
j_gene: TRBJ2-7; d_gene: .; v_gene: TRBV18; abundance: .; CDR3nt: TGTGCCAGCTCACCTGGCAGGAGGCCCTACGAGCAGTACTTC; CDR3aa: CASSPGRRPYEQYF
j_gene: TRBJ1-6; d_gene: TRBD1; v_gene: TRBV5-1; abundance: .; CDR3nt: TGCGCCAGCAGCTTGGTACAGGGGGCCGACAATTCACCCCTCCACTTT; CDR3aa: CASSLVQGADNSPLHF
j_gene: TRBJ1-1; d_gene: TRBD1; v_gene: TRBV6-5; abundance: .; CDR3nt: TGTGCCAGCCGATGGGACAGACAGGGTGCTGAAGCTTTCTTT; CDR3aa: CASRWDRQGAEAFF
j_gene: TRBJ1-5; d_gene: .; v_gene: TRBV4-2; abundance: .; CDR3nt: TGTGCCAGCAGCCAACTGGGGGGGGAAGATCAGCCCCAGCATTTT; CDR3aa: CASSQLGGEDQPQHF
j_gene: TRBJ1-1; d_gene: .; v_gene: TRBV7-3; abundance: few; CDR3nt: TGTGCCAGCAGCTTAAATGCAGGGAACACTGAAGCTTTCTTT; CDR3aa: CASSLNAGNTEAFF
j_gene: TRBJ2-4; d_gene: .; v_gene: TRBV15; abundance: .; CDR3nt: TGTGCCACCAGCAGAGGGGGCCCACAGACCGTAGCCAAAAACATTCAGTACTTC; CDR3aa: CATSRGGPQTVAKNIQYF
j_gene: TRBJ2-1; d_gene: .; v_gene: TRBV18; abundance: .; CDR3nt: TGTGCCAGCTCACAGGACCGCCTACAGAATGAGCAGTTCTTC; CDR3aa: CASSQDRLQNEQFF
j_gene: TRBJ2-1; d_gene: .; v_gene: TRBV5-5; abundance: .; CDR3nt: TGTGCCAGCAGACCTGGGGGGAGTCGGAATGAGCAGTTCTTC; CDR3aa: CASRPGGSRNEQFF
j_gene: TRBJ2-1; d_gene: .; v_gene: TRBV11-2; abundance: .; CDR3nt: TGTGCCAGCAGCCCCCTGAAGACTGGTTCCTACAATGAGCAGTTCTTC; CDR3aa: CASSPLKTGSYNEQFF
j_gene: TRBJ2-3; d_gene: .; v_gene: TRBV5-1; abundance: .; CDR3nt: TGCGCCAGCAGCTTGCAGATCCAAGCTAGCACAGATACGCAGTATTTT; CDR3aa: CASSLQIQASTDTQYF
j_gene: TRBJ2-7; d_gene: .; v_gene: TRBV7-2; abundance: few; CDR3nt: TGTGCCAGCAGACTTAGCTCCTACGAGCAGTACTTC; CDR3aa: CASRLSSYEQYF
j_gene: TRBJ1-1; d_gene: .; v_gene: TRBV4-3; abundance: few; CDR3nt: TGCGCCAGCAGGGGAGGGGGGTTCACTGAAGCTTTCTTT; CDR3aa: CASRGGGFTEAFF
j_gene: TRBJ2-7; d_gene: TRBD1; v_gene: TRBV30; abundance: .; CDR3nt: TGTGCCTGGGTCAGGACAGGGGGCCCCTACGAGCAGTACTTC; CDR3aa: CAWVRTGGPYEQYF
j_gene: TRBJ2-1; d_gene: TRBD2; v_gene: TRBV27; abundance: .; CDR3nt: TGTGCCAGCAGTACTATAGCGGGAAGCTCCTACAATGAGCAGTTCTTC; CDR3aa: CASSTIAGSSYNEQFF
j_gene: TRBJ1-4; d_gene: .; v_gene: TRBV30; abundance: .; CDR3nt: TGTGCCTGGAGAGCCGGAGCCCGTAAAATAACTAATGAAAAACTGTTTTTT; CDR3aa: CAWRAGARKITNEKLFF
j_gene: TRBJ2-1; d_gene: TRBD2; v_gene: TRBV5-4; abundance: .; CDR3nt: TGTGCCAGCAGCCGTCGACTAGCGGACTACAATGAGCAGTTCTTC; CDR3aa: CASSRRLADYNEQFF
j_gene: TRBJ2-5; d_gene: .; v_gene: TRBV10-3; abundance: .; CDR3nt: TGTGCCATCACCCAGGGGCCTGAAGAGACCCAGTACTTC; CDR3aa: CAITQGPEETQYF
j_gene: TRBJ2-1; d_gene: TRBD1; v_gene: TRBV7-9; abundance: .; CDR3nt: TGTGCCAGCAGCTTCTCGGGACAGGGGAATAACGAGCAGTTCTTC; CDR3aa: CASSFSGQGNNEQFF